This record covers a single TCR beta chain. Its antigen is not identified. J lost 0 bases, V lost 5 bases, and 7 bases had no gene match. Germline CDR1 is SGHTA and CDR2 is FQGNSA. The CDR3 is 16 residues long. TCRdb's table, derived via immunoSEQ multiplex PCR, lists solely in-frame clones and lacks some. The table records tens of thousands of clones, roughly 91% of them present only once. This entry belongs to a study of graft-versus-host responses after intestinal transplantation. Study context: Multivisceral, liver-intestinal, or isolated intestinal grafts were transplanted into recipients. Each recipient received anti-thymocyte globulin induction, then tacrolimus and steroids for about 3 years.

The chain links TRBV7-2 to TRBJ2-7; TRBD2 matches 10 bases. The specimen was unstimulated CD4+ T cells sorted from spleen or lymph node cells, collected before intestinal transplant. The TCR was taken from a human donor who received an intestinal transplant. This CDR3 is CASSRTSGGTSYEQYF. The CDR3 bases are TGTGCCAGCAGCCGGACTAGCGGAGGAACCTCCTACGAGCAGTACTTC.